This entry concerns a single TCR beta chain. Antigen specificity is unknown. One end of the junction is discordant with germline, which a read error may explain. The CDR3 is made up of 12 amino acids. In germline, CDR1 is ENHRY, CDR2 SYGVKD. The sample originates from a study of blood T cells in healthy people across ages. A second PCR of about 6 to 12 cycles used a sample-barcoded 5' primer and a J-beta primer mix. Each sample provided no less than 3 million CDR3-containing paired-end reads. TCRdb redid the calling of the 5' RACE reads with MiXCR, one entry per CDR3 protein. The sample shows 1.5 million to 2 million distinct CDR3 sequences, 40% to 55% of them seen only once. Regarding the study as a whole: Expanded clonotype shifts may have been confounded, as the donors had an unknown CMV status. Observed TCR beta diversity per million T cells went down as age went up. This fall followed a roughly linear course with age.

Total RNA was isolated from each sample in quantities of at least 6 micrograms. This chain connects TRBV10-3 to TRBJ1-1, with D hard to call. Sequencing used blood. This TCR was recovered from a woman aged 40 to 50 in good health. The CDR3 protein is CAISGSGTEAFF. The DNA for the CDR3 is TGCGCCATCAGTGGGTCGGGCACTGAAGCTTTCTTT.